These T cell receptor beta chains were read from a single sample in a study of blood T cell repertoires in COVID-19. Assay used: immunoSEQ multiplex PCR; TCRdb lists only in-frame clones, some missing. Of some 190,000 clones in the sample, approximately 80% were seen once. Material: PBMCs or T cells enriched from blood (not recorded which). The receptors stem from a man aged 55-75 years who had been exposed to COVID-19. Both conserved end residues are part of each CDR3. Each record gives: D gene, J gene, V gene, clone size, CDR3 length, CDR3 DNA, CDR3 protein. D genes are given only for firm matches. Clone size is shown for a subset of rows, as once, few, many or a class of expanded clone.

D: .
J: TRBJ1-4
V: TRBV3-1/TRBV3-2
size: .
length: 14
DNA: TGTGCCAGCAGCCAAGATCGGGGATCGGAAAAACTGTTTTTT
CDR3: CASSQDRGSEKLFF

D: TRBD1
J: TRBJ2-3
V: TRBV27
size: .
length: 15
DNA: TGTGCCAGCAGTATATCCAGGGGGCGCACAGATACGCAGTATTTT
CDR3: CASSISRGRTDTQYF

D: TRBD1
J: TRBJ2-4
V: TRBV24-1
size: .
length: 14
DNA: TGTGCCACCAGTGACCCAGGACAGGGAGGCATTCAGTACTTC
CDR3: CATSDPGQGGIQYF

D: TRBD1
J: TRBJ1-5
V: TRBV27
size: .
length: 16
DNA: TGTGCCAGCAGGGCGACTAGACAGGGGAGGGGGCAGCCCCAGCATTTT
CDR3: CASRATRQGRGQPQHF

D: TRBD1
J: TRBJ2-3
V: TRBV9
size: .
length: 17
DNA: TGTGCCAGCAGCTTAACACAGGGGGCCCCCAACACAGATACGCAGTATTTT
CDR3: CASSLTQGAPNTDTQYF

D: .
J: TRBJ2-1
V: TRBV11-3
size: .
length: 15
DNA: TGTGCCAGCAGCTCCAGACTAGGCCTCACCAATGAGCAGTTCTTC
CDR3: CASSSRLGLTNEQFF

D: TRBD1
J: TRBJ1-2
V: TRBV19
size: few
length: 14
DNA: TGTGCCAGTACGGGACAGGGGTCCCTCTATGGCTACACCTTC
CDR3: CASTGQGSLYGYTF

D: TRBD1
J: TRBJ1-1
V: TRBV9
size: .
length: 17
DNA: TGTGCCAGCAGCGTAAAACCCGGGACAGGGGGGGACACTGAAGCTTTCTTT
CDR3: CASSVKPGTGGDTEAFF

D: .
J: TRBJ1-1
V: TRBV11-2
size: .
length: 15
DNA: TGTGCCAGCAGCTTCCTGGGAGGCGCCGACACTGAAGCTTTCTTT
CDR3: CASSFLGGADTEAFF

D: TRBD1
J: TRBJ1-5
V: TRBV11-3
size: .
length: 20
DNA: TGTGCCAGCAGCTTAGAGCGTGGGAGACAGGGGGCTTATAGCAATCAGCCCCAGCATTTT
CDR3: CASSLERGRQGAYSNQPQHF

D: TRBD1
J: TRBJ2-5
V: TRBV19
size: .
length: 13
DNA: TGTGCCAGTAACAGGGGGAGCCAAGAGACCCAGTACTTC
CDR3: CASNRGSQETQYF

D: TRBD1
J: TRBJ1-1
V: TRBV7-2
size: .
length: 13
DNA: TGTGCCAGCAGCGGACAGGGCAGCACTGAAGCTTTCTTT
CDR3: CASSGQGSTEAFF

D: .
J: TRBJ1-1
V: TRBV30
size: .
length: 12
DNA: TGTGCCTGGAGTCAGGGGCCGGGCGAAGCTTTCTTT
CDR3: CAWSQGPGEAFF

D: .
J: TRBJ1-5
V: TRBV7-9
size: .
length: 16
DNA: TGTGCCAGCAGCTCTACGGGAAGCAGGGAGGACCAGCCCCAGCATTTT
CDR3: CASSSTGSREDQPQHF

D: TRBD1
J: TRBJ1-1
V: TRBV27
size: .
length: 14
DNA: TGTGCCAGCAGTAGGGGACAGAGGAACACTGAAGCTTTCTTT
CDR3: CASSRGQRNTEAFF

D: TRBD2
J: TRBJ2-1
V: TRBV10-3
size: once
length: 14
DNA: TGTGCCATCAGTGAGTCGGTAGCGGGCAATGAGCAGTTCTTC
CDR3: CAISESVAGNEQFF

D: .
J: TRBJ2-1
V: TRBV4-3
size: .
length: 16
DNA: TGCGCCAGCAGCCAAGAGTCCGGTTTTTCCTACAATGAGCAGTTCTTC
CDR3: CASSQESGFSYNEQFF

D: .
J: TRBJ1-2
V: TRBV28
size: few
length: 12
DNA: TGTGCCAGCAGTTCGGGGGACTATGGCTACACCTTC
CDR3: CASSSGDYGYTF

D: .
J: TRBJ1-5
V: TRBV28
size: .
length: 12
DNA: TGTGCCAGCTGTAGTGGCAATCAGCCCCAGCATTTT
CDR3: CASCSGNQPQHF

D: TRBD2
J: TRBJ2-1
V: TRBV9
size: .
length: 18
DNA: TGTGCCAGCAGCGTAGCTCAGCCGGGACTAGCGGGAGACAATGAGCAGTTCTTC
CDR3: CASSVAQPGLAGDNEQFF

D: TRBD2
J: TRBJ2-1
V: TRBV30
size: .
length: 15
DNA: TGTGCCTGGAGTCCGGGACTAGCGGGAGACAATGAGCAGTTCTTC
CDR3: CAWSPGLAGDNEQFF

D: TRBD2
J: TRBJ2-5
V: TRBV10-3
size: .
length: 16
DNA: TGTGCCATCAGTGGGCGGGGCGGGAGCCACCAAGAGACCCAGTACTTC
CDR3: CAISGRGGSHQETQYF

D: .
J: TRBJ2-1
V: TRBV6-1
size: .
length: 17
DNA: TGTGCCAGCAGTGAAAGCCGAGCGAGGGCGCGGTACAATGAGCAGTTCTTC
CDR3: CASSESRARARYNEQFF

D: TRBD1
J: TRBJ2-1
V: TRBV5-1
size: .
length: 15
DNA: TGCGCCAGCAGCTTTTCCGGGACAGGGGTCAATGAGCAGTTCTTC
CDR3: CASSFSGTGVNEQFF

D: TRBD1
J: TRBJ1-2
V: TRBV7-9
size: .
length: 14
DNA: TGTGCCAGCAGACAAACAGGGGGTGCGCATGGCTACACCTTC
CDR3: CASRQTGGAHGYTF

D: .
J: TRBJ1-3
V: TRBV27
size: few
length: 14
DNA: TGTGCCAGCAGTCTGACCCGGGAGCGCAACACCATATATTTT
CDR3: CASSLTRERNTIYF

D: .
J: TRBJ2-3
V: TRBV11-3
size: .
length: 16
DNA: TGTGCCAGCAGCTCACGGGGGGCTAGACGGGCAGATACGCAGTATTTT
CDR3: CASSSRGARRADTQYF

D: TRBD2
J: TRBJ2-1
V: TRBV7-9
size: many
length: 16
DNA: TGTGCCAGCAGCCAGGGGCGCGGGAGGGGACGGAATGAGCAGTTCTTC
CDR3: CASSQGRGRGRNEQFF

D: TRBD2
J: TRBJ2-7
V: TRBV6-5
size: .
length: 15
DNA: TGTGCCAGCAACCCAATTAGCGGGAGCTTCGACGAGCAGTACTTC
CDR3: CASNPISGSFDEQYF

D: TRBD1
J: TRBJ1-2
V: TRBV7-2
size: .
length: 12
DNA: TGTGCCAGCAGGAGGACAGGGGTCGGCTACACCTTC
CDR3: CASRRTGVGYTF

D: TRBD1
J: TRBJ2-3
V: TRBV9
size: .
length: 16
DNA: TGTGCCAGCAGCGTCGGGGGACAGGGACCGACAGATACGCAGTATTTT
CDR3: CASSVGGQGPTDTQYF

D: .
J: TRBJ2-5
V: TRBV4-1
size: .
length: 20
DNA: TGCGCCAGCAGCCAAGGGGGGTTACGGGAGCGAAAAGGCTGGCAAGAGACCCAGTACTTC
CDR3: CASSQGGLRERKGWQETQYF

D: .
J: TRBJ1-1
V: TRBV7-9
size: .
length: 18
DNA: TGTGCCAGCAGCCGCCCGTATAAACCCGGGTCCACGAACACTGAAGCTTTCTTT
CDR3: CASSRPYKPGSTNTEAFF